This T cell receptor (beta chain) is drawn from a study of cytomegalovirus exposure and HLA in healthy donors. Study results and limitations: Cytomegalovirus-associated status was assigned to about 170 TCR beta chains. Specificity of a few CMV-associated chains for CMV antigens was verified in vitro.

The table came from immunoSEQ multiplex PCR; TCRdb's copy has only in-frame clones and leaves some out. The profile covers 90,000 to 120,000 clones, with roughly 88% appearing a single time and about 2.9% taken by the ten largest. Concerning this clone itself: Antigen specificity is unknown.

This CDR3 contains 14 residues. The rearrangement joins TRBV12-2 to TRBJ2-5; the table's D call of TRBD2 was not tested on the DNA. TRBV12-2 is deemed a pseudogene. This clonotype originated in a woman in her late teens or twenties in good health and CMV-seronegative. Source material: PBMCs. In DNA, the CDR3 is TGTGCAAGTCGCCCGGGACTCCCTAGTGAGGCCCAGTACTTC. Translating it yields CASRPGLPSEAQYF.